These 5 T cell receptor beta chains originate from one sample sequenced in a study of T cell repertoires in cytomegalovirus infection. TCRdb recomputed calls from the reads with MiXCR, one row per CDR3 protein. The sample gives under 850,000 distinct CDR3 sequences, roughly 35% of which show up once; under 3.5% is in the top ten. Sequencing used PBMCs. The receptors here all came from a human donor in good health (CMV status not recorded). Some clones in this sample may be carry-over from other donors' samples.

This clonotype was recorded many times. The CDR3 sequence is CASSLMGTSSYEQYF. DNA for the CDR3: TGTGCCAGCAGCTTAATGGGGACAAGCTCCTACGAGCAGTACTTC. V usage is TRBV7-2 and J usage is TRBJ2-7, with D possibly matching TRBD1 (6 bases). Trimming removed 2 bases from V and 0 bases from J, with 11 bases in between. This CDR3 is built from 15 residues. CDR1 is SGHTA and CDR2 is FQGNSA in the germline V gene.

The table lists this clonotype with a few counts. The conserved phenylalanine or tryptophan is not found at the CDR3 terminus, so this likely reflects a read error. It is unclear where the CDR3 begins or ends on the DNA, so no DNA is shown, and the CDR3 is as TCRdb lists it. The V gene is TRBV28, the J gene TRBJ1-2; the table's D call of TRBD1 was not tested on the DNA. Germline CDR1 and CDR2: MDHEN and SYDVKM. The CDR3 is 13 amino acids in total, end residues counted. CDR3 in amino acids: CASSSPWTGAYSN.

V and J are TRBV28 and TRBJ1-4; no reliable D call. Trimming took off 2 bases at V and 0 bases at J, with 7 bases between the two ends. The germline V gene encodes CDR1 MDHEN and CDR2 SYDVKM. The CDR3 sequence is 15 residues long. The CDR3 sequence is CASSLPPATNEKLFF. The DNA of the CDR3 is TGTGCCAGCAGTTTACCGCCCGCAACTAATGAAAAACTGTTTTTT.

A few counts support this clonotype. This chain joins TRBV27 and TRBJ2-1, with no clear D. V was trimmed by 6 bases and J by 1 base, leaving 7 bases between them. The CDR3 consists of 13 residues. CDR1 and CDR2 (germline): MNHEY, SMNVEV (reference sequence). The CDR3 nucleotides are TGTGCCAGCAGCTCACAGTCCTACAATGAGCAGTTCTTC. It codes for CASSSQSYNEQFF.

The rearrangement uses TRBV5-6 and TRBJ1-3, with a weak D call TRBD1 (5 bases). The V end lost 6 bases, the J end lost 4 bases, and 8 bases lay between the germline ends. Germline lookup yields CDR1 SGHDT and CDR2 YYEEEE. The CDR3 spans 12 residues. In DNA, the CDR3 is TGTGCCAGCACTTACAGGGGAAACACCATATATTTT. Protein product: CASTYRGNTIYF.